This T cell receptor (beta chain) was documented in a study of monozygotic twins with inflammatory bowel disease. Germline CDR1 is SGHDT and CDR2 is YYEEEE. The CDR3 spans 16 residues. As to this clonotype: What it binds is unknown.

Reanalyzing the 5' RACE reads, TCRdb keeps one entry per CDR3 protein, without DNA. The data show about 380,000 distinct CDR3 sequences, and the top ten clones hold roughly 2.6%. The study's findings and limits: IBD patients displayed reduced TCRbeta diversity (inverse Simpson) when set against healthy co-twins. Telling different T cell subtypes apart from each other was not possible. With others, IBD patients shared fewer clonotypes than healthy twins did, especially with disease activity.

This receptor was obtained from a human donor with ulcerative colitis or Crohn's disease, or a healthy co-twin of an affected twin (not recorded which). Sequencing was performed on blood. The chain links TRBV5-6 to TRBJ2-7; with no DNA, the TCRdb D assignment of TRBD1 cannot be verified. CDR3 residues: CAISLANRGFFYEQYF. Looking up the rest from reference TRBV5-6 and TRBJ2-7 gives the full variable domain: DAGVTQSPTHLIKTRGQQVTLRCSPKSGHDTVSWYQQALGQGPQFIFQYYEEEERQRGNFPDRFSGHQFPNYSSELNVNALLLGDSALYLCAISLANRGFFYEQYFGPGTRLTVT.